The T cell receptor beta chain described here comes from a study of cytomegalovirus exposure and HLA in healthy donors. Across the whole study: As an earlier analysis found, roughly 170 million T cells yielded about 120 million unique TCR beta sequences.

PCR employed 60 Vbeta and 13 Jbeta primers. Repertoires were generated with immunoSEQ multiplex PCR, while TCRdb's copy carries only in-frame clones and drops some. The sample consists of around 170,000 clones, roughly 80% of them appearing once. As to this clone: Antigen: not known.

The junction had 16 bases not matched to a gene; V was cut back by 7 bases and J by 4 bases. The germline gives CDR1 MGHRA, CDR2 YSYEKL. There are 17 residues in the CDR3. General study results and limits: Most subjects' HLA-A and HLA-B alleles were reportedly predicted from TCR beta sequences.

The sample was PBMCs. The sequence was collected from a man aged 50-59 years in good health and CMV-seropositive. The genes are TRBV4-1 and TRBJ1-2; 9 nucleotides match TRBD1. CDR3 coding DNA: TGCGCCAGCAACCCTCCGGGACAGGGAAGGGCGACCTATGGCTACACCTTC. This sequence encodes CASNPPGQGRATYGYTF.